This T cell receptor beta chain was recorded in a study of T cell changes during pregnancy in multiple sclerosis. The method was immunoSEQ multiplex PCR; TCRdb's version includes in-frame clones alone and lacks a portion of them. The repertoire holds just over 60,000 clones, with around 93% as singletons. Losses at the gene ends were 5 bases for V and 6 bases for J; bases not matched to a gene: 12. The germline gives CDR1 SGHTA, CDR2 FQGNSA. The CDR3 has 17 amino acids. The gene calls are TRBV7-2 and TRBJ2-4, with 11 bases lining up with TRBD2. Sequences were derived from peripheral blood, sampled in the second trimester of pregnancy. The source of this sequence is a female donor in good health, enrolled as a control in a pregnancy study. The CDR3: CASSRRKLAGEGNIQYF. CDR3 nucleotide sequence: TGTGCCAGCAGCAGAAGAAAACTAGCGGGAGAGGGAAACATTCAGTACTTC.